This T cell receptor (beta chain) was sequenced during a study of regulatory T cells in long-lasting Graves disease. The time point is: newly diagnosed GD, antithyroid drugs for less than 3 months. Extracted PBMC RNA gave rise to the TCR library. Concerning this clonotype itself: With a much larger clone just one base away, this may be a read error.

The TCR beta library used iRepertoire HTBI primers with Arm-PCR amplification of CDR3. TCRdb re-called the multiplex PCR reads with MiXCR, one entry per CDR3 protein. The sample has 450,000 to 600,000 distinct CDR3 sequences; 13% are singletons. The same data also went into a second study, on T cells in Graves' hyperthyroidism and ophthalmopathy. That source adds: Graves' hyperthyroidism without ophthalmopathy progression within 18 months was termed stable.

Material: peripheral blood mononuclear cells (PBMCs), obtained at new diagnosis, from a patient treated with antithyroid drugs. The TCR sequence derives from a man aged 25-45 years with Graves disease.

The CDR3 DNA follows: TGCAGCGTCTTAGGGGGCGATGGCTACACCTTC. It codes for CSVLGGDGYTF. The chain recombines TRBV29-1 with TRBJ1-2; 7 nucleotides match TRBD1. From germline, CDR1 is SQVTM and CDR2 ANQGSEA. The CDR3 totals 11 residues. J lost 6 bases, V lost 6 bases, and 4 bases had no gene match.